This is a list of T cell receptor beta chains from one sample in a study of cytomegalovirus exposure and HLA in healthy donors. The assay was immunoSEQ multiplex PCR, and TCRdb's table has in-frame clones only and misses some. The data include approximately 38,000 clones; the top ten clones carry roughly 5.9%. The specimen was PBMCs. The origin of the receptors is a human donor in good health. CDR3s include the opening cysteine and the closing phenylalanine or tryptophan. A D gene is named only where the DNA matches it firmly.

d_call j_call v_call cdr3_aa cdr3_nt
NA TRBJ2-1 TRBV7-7 CASSLTGRGEQFF TGTGCCAGCAGCTTAACAGGGAGGGGTGAGCAGTTCTTC
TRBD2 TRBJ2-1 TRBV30 CAWSPEVAGGSNEQFF TGTGCCTGGAGTCCCGAGGTAGCGGGGGGGAGCAATGAGCAGTTCTTC
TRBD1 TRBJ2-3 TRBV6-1 CASTWDRGVDTQYF TGTGCCAGCACCTGGGACAGGGGAGTAGATACGCAGTATTTT
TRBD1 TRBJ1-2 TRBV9 CASSEGTGNYGYTF TGTGCCAGCAGCGAGGGGACAGGGAACTATGGCTACACCTTC
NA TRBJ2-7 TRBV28 CASSLGATYEQYF TGTGCCAGCAGTTTAGGGGCGACCTACGAGCAGTACTTC
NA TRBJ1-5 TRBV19 CASTDIYSNQPQHF TGTGCCAGTACCGACATTTATTCCAATCAGCCCCAGCATTTT
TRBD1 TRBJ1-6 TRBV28 CASSFERAGGNSPLHF TGTGCCAGCAGTTTTGAGCGGGCAGGGGGAAATTCACCCCTCCACTTT
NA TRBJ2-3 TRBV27 CASSLTRTTPQYF TGTGCCAGCAGTTTAACTCGGACTACCCCGCAGTATTTT
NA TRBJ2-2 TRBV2 CASSLDTGELFF TGTGCCAGCAGCCTCGACACCGGGGAGCTGTTTTTT
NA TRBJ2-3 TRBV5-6 CASSLRRGWGDTQYF TGTGCCAGCAGCTTGCGTCGGGGATGGGGAGATACGCAGTATTTT
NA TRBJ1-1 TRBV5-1 CANSFSGYTRTMNTEAFF TGCGCCAACAGCTTCTCGGGGTACACACGTACTATGAACACTGAAGCTTTCTTT
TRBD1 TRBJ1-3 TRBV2 CASKTGSSGNTIYF TGTGCCAGCAAGACAGGGAGCTCTGGAAACACCATATATTTT